These 13 T cell receptor beta chains originate from one sample sequenced in a study of human thymus T cells. Thymus was obtained from resections taken during corrective heart surgery. Clones were read by immunoSEQ multiplex PCR, and TCRdb kept only the in-frame ones, dropping some. Among around 130,000 clones listed, about 95% were seen once. Sample: thymus tissue. The source is a boy younger than two with a congenital heart defect but otherwise immunologically healthy.

The V gene is TRBV9, the J gene TRBJ2-7; perhaps D is TRBD1 or TRBD2 (5 bases each). CDR3 length: 15 residues. CDR1 is SGDLS, CDR2 YYNGEE, per germline. Trimming shortened V by 0 bases and J by 3 bases, and 13 bases separated the two germline ends. CDR3 sequence (DNA): TGTGCCAGCAGCGTAGCCCCCAGGGAGCGCTACGAGCAGTACTTC. It encodes CASSVAPRERYEQYF.

The chain couples TRBV29-1 to TRBJ1-3; the D is unclear. Per germline, CDR1 SQVTM and CDR2 ANQGSEA. CDR3 size: 13 residues. V shed 5 bases and J shed 0 bases, with 8 bases lying between them. The CDR3 protein is CSVIASSGNTIYF. CDR3 bases: TGCAGCGTTATAGCCTCCTCTGGAAACACCATATATTTT.

This clone was recorded once. V is TRBV9 and J is TRBJ2-1, with 7 bases fitting TRBD2. Germline V gene sequence: CDR1 SGDLS, CDR2 YYNGEE. The CDR3 spans 16 residues. The V segment lost 0 bases and the J segment 4 bases; nucleotides outside the gene matches: 7. The CDR3 nucleotides are TGTGCCAGCAGCGTAGATGAGAGGGGACTATACAATGAGCAGTTCTTC. Translating it yields CASSVDERGLYNEQFF.

This chain joins TRBV11-3 and TRBJ1-1; 8 nucleotides match TRBD1. The ends lost 1 base at V and 0 bases at J; junction bases unmatched: 13. Germline loops: CDR1 SGHNT, CDR2 YENEEA. This CDR3 is built from 19 residues. The CDR3 nucleotides are TGTGCCAGCAGCTTAGCAAGGCGGGGCAGGGGGCTCGTGAACACTGAAGCTTTCTTT. It encodes CASSLARRGRGLVNTEAFF.

This clone was detected once. The chain is built from TRBV7-8 and TRBJ1-1; no definite D call. This CDR3 region has 16 residues. CDR1 is SGHVS and CDR2 is FQNEAQ in the germline V gene. V was shortened by 7 bases and J by 1 base, with 19 bases between the two germline ends. CDR3 DNA: TGTGCCAGCATTCCCGGGGTCGTGGTTAGGAACACTGAAGCTTTCTTT. Protein product: CASIPGVVVRNTEAFF.

The chain carries TRBV5-1 and TRBJ2-5; TRBD2 agrees at 7 bases. The CDR3 consists of 13 residues. The germline V gene encodes CDR1 SGHRS and CDR2 YFSETQ. With 6 bases clipped from V and 1 base from J, the junction kept 3 bases outside the gene matches. The CDR3 bases are TGCGCCAGCACGCTAGCGGCCCAAGAGACCCAGTACTTC. Encoded protein: CASTLAAQETQYF.

This sequence joins TRBV19 and TRBJ1-1, with D hard to call. Germline-derived CDR1 and CDR2 are LNHDA and SQIVND (reference sequence). The V and J ends lost 3 bases and 0 bases respectively, with 5 bases between them. There are 13 residues in the CDR3. In DNA, the CDR3 is TGTGCCAGTAGTATCGGGGTGAACACTGAAGCTTTCTTT. This gives the protein CASSIGVNTEAFF. Full variable domain (missing parts from reference TRBV19 and TRBJ1-1): DGGITQSPKYLFRKEGQNVTLSCEQNLNHDAMYWYRQDPGQGLRLIYYSQIVNDFQKGDIAEGYSVSREKKESFPLTVTSAQKNPTAFYLCASSIGVNTEAFFGQGTRLTVV.

This clone has just one count. The genes are TRBV29-1 and TRBJ2-6; unclear D gene. The CDR3 contains 14 residues. Germline assignment: CDR1 SQVTM and CDR2 ANQGSEA. V was clipped by 2 bases and J by 0 bases, with 5 bases between them. CDR3 DNA sequence: TGCAGCGTTGAATCAAGCTCTGGGGCCAACGTCCTGACTTTC. Translation: CSVESSSGANVLTF. Full variable domain (outside the CDR3, taken from reference TRBV29-1 and TRBJ2-6): SAVISQKPSRDICQRGTSLTIQCQVDSQVTMMFWYRQQPGQSLTLIATANQGSEATYESGFVIDKFPISRPNLTFSTLTVSNMSPEDSSIYLCSVESSSGANVLTFGAGSRLTVL.

The chain combines TRBV28 with TRBJ1-3, with TRBD1 matching over 7 bases. In germline, CDR1 is MDHEN, CDR2 SYDVKM. The V and J ends lost 10 bases and 0 bases, in that order; junction bases with no gene match: 18. The CDR3 runs 18 residues. This CDR3 reads CATRHSGRTGGSGNTIYF. CDR3 coding DNA: TGTGCCACCAGGCATTCTGGCAGGACAGGAGGCTCTGGAAACACCATATATTTT.

This chain links TRBV5-1 with TRBJ2-3; D uncertain. The V gene lost 2 bases and the J gene lost 2 bases, with 9 bases spanning the gap. The CDR3 runs 14 residues. The germline gives CDR1 SGHRS, CDR2 YFSETQ. Written as DNA, the CDR3 is TGCGCCAGCAGCTTAGTGGTGAACACAGATACGCAGTATTTT. Translating it yields CASSLVVNTDTQYF.

The V and J genes are TRBV30 and TRBJ1-4; unclear D gene. CDR1 and CDR2 (germline): GTSNPN, SVGIG (reference sequence). The CDR3 spans 12 residues. V lost 3 bases and J lost 8, with 10 bases in between. The CDR3 DNA reads as TGTGCCTGGAGCCAGAAAGCGGAAAAACTGTTTTTT. This codes for CAWSQKAEKLFF.

The chain uses TRBV5-4 and TRBJ1-2; D uncertain. Germline CDR1 and CDR2: SGHNT and YYREEE (reference sequence). The V and J ends lost 2 bases and 2 bases respectively, with 7 bases between them. This CDR3 contains 13 residues. The CDR3 DNA is TGTGCCAGCAGCTTCCCCAGGAACTATGGCTACACCTTC. This codes for CASSFPRNYGYTF.

The chain uses TRBV30 and TRBJ1-2; maybe TRBD1 (5 bases). In germline, CDR1 is GTSNPN, CDR2 SVGIG (reference sequence). V shed 0 bases and J shed 4 bases, with 15 bases lying between them. The CDR3 spans 15 residues. The CDR3 nucleotides are TGTGCCTGGAGTGTACGACAGTACTTGGGCTATGGCTACACCTTC. It codes for CAWSVRQYLGYGYTF.